This section outlines one T cell receptor (beta chain) sequence together with its context. Germline CDR1 reads SGHRS; CDR2 reads YFSETQ. The CDR3 runs 13 residues. Trimming left V 0 bases short and J 1 base short, with 4 bases between. The data originate from a study of OX40 agonist ivuxolimab in advanced cancers. On the study more broadly: Head and neck, renal cell, melanoma or hepatocellular carcinoma were the cancers that dose-escalation patients had.

Assay: immunoSEQ multiplex PCR; the TCRdb copy retains only in-frame clones and omits some. The data contain around 67,000 clones, about 81% of them singletons. The chain combines TRBV5-1 with TRBJ1-1; D not resolved. The sequence was obtained from an adult with an advanced solid tumor such as melanoma, head and neck, liver or kidney cancer. The sequencing here drew on CD4+ or CD8+ T cells sorted from blood, taken in a trial of the OX40 agonist ivuxolimab. CDR3 nucleotide sequence: TGCGCCAGCAGCTTGGATGCGAACACTGAAGCTTTCTTT. Protein product: CASSLDANTEAFF. Full variable domain (remainder filled in from reference TRBV5-1 and TRBJ1-1): KAGVTQTPRYLIKTRGQQVTLSCSPISGHRSVSWYQQTPGQGLQFLFEYFSETQRNKGNFPGRFSGRQFSNSRSEMNVSTLELGDSALYLCASSLDANTEAFFGQGTRLTVV.